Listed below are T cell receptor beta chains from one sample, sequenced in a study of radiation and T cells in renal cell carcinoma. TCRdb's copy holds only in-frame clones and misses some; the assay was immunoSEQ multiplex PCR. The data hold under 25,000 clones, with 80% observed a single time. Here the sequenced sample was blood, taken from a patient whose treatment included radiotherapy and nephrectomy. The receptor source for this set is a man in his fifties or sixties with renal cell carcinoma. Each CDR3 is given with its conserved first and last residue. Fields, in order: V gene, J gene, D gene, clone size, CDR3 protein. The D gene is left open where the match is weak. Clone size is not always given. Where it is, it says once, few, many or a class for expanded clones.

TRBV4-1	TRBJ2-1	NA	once	CASSHPSSSYNEQFF
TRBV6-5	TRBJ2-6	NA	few	CASSYSEDSGANVLTF
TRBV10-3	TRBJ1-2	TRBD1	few	CATMTGNYGYTF
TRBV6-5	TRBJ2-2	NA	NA	CASRRSPVNTGELFF
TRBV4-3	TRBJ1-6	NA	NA	CASSQESYRFDSPLHF
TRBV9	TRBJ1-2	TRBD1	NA	CASSAYQGDYGGYTF
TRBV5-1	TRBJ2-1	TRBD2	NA	CASSRTSGRVAYNEQFF
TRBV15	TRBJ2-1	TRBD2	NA	CATSRSSGRIYNEQFF
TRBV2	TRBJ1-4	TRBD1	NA	CASRDRAYNEKLFF
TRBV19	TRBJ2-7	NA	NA	CASSNRQKDEQYF
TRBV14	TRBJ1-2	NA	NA	CASSQARYYGYTF
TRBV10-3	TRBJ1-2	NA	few	CAISWDGNYGYTF
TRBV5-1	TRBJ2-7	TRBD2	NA	CASSLDRTSGMGEQYF
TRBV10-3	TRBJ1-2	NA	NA	CAISSTWYGYTF
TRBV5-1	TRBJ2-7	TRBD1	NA	CASSLVFPGQGDEQYF
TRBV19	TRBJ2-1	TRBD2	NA	CASSIDLSGSHYNEQFF
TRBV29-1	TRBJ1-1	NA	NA	CSAVSSPNTEAFF
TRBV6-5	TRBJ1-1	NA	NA	CASQILGGNTEAFF
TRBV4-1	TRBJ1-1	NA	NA	CASSQGGGAAMFTEAFF
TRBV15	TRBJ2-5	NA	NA	CATSRDRAGLETQYF
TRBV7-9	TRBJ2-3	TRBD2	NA	CASRPSGRWIPDTQYF
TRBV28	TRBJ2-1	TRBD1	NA	CASRTGGASGSYNEQFF
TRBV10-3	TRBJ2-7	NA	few	CAISDHAATTYEQYF
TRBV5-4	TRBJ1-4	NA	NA	CASSFKGGGTEKLFF
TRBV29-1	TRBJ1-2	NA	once	CSVEDPQGPTLSVNYGYTF
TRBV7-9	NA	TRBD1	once	CASSLTGIEYEQYF
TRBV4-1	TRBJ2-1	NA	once	CASSVPGVERRPYNEQFF
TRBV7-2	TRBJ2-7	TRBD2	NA	CASSPRLAGAREQYF
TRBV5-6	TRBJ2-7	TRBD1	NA	CASSLWDRGLEQYF
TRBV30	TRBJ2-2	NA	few	CAWSIYTGELFF
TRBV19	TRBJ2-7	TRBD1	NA	CASSIDYRDRGYEQYF
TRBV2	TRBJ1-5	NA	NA	CASEDDRGVLIQPQHF